The 20 T cell receptor beta chains below were found in one sample sequenced in a study of blood T cell repertoires in COVID-19 (dated by TCRdb to the early 2020s). The library was produced with the immunoSEQ multiplex PCR assay. The clones in this table, taken by TCRdb from immuneACCESS, are in-frame only. Not every clone is retained; where verified, under half of the shortfall comes from an unresolved V gene, and the cause of the rest is unknown. The table for this sample lists around 290,000 clones; about 89% of them were counted only once. The ten largest clones add up to around 2.4% of the sample. The sequencing sample was made of PBMCs or T cells enriched from blood (not recorded which). These receptors were taken from a woman in her late teens or twenties who had recovered from COVID-19.

The chain combines TRBV5-6 with TRBJ1-1, with TRBD1 as a possible D gene (6 bases). The CDR3 contains 12 residues. CDR1 is SGHDT and CDR2 is YYEEEE in the germline V gene. Deletions cut 4 bases from V and 6 bases from J, with 10 bases between. The CDR3 is CASSPRGSEAFF. DNA for the CDR3: TGTGCCAGCAGCCCCAGGGGTTCTGAAGCTTTCTTT.

The chain employs TRBV5-1 and TRBJ2-7, with 8 bases matching TRBD1. The CDR3 is made up of 14 amino acids. V gave up 0 bases and J gave up 6 bases; unmatched junction bases: 5. The V gene's germline CDR1 is SGHRS and CDR2 YFSETQ. The CDR3 reads CASSLEQGVLEQYF. As DNA, the CDR3 is TGCGCCAGCAGCTTGGAACAGGGGGTTCTCGAGCAGTACTTC.

As for this clone: This may arise from a read error, as a much more abundant clone is one base away. This chain uses TRBV7-2 with TRBJ1-1; the D gene is possibly TRBD1 (6 bases). Germline V gene sequence: CDR1 SGHTA, CDR2 FQGNSA. V lost 5 bases and J lost 1, with 8 bases in between. This CDR3 region has 13 residues. The CDR3: CASSPGANTEAFF. The CDR3 DNA reads as TGTGCCAGCAGCCCAGGGGCGAACACTGAAGCTTTCTTT.

V gene TRBV5-1 combines with J gene TRBJ2-5; D perhaps matches TRBD1 (5 bases). From germline, CDR1 is SGHRS and CDR2 YFSETQ. The CDR3 runs 17 residues. V lost 3 bases and J lost 0, with 18 bases in between. CDR3: CASSWTPQDTYQETQYF. The CDR3 region has the DNA TGCGCCAGCAGCTGGACACCACAGGACACTTACCAAGAGACCCAGTACTTC.

The chain employs TRBV28 and TRBJ2-3, with 8 bases identical to TRBD2. Trimming removed 3 bases from V and 6 bases from J; junction bases left unmatched: 11. Germline V gene lookup returns CDR1 MDHEN and CDR2 SYDVKM. The CDR3 covers 16 residues. This chain's CDR3 is CASSFIAGGGSDTQYF. CDR3 DNA: TGTGCCAGCAGTTTTATCGCGGGAGGAGGATCCGATACGCAGTATTTT.

This chain links TRBV9 with TRBJ1-1; D is perhaps TRBD1 (5 bases). Trimming shortened V by 0 bases and J by 1 base, and 10 bases separated the two germline ends. From germline, CDR1 is SGDLS and CDR2 YYNGEE. The CDR3 has 15 residues. CDR3 bases: TGTGCCAGCAGCGTAGGTTCCGGGGGGAACACTGAAGCTTTCTTT. Its protein is CASSVGSGGNTEAFF.

The chain recombines TRBV6-5 with TRBJ1-2; 9 nucleotides line up with TRBD1. With 4 bases clipped from V and 4 bases from J, the junction kept 10 bases outside the gene matches. The CDR3 is made up of 16 amino acids. CDR1 is MNHEY and CDR2 is SVGAGI in the germline V gene. DNA of the CDR3: TGTGCCAGCAGTTTAGCTGGACAGGGGAGTCCCTATGGCTACACCTTC. Translated: CASSLAGQGSPYGYTF.

The rearrangement uses TRBV28 and TRBJ2-7; D may be TRBD1 (5 bases). V lost 7 bases to trimming and J lost 0 bases, with 16 bases between them. This CDR3 spans 15 amino acids. Germline-derived CDR1 and CDR2 are MDHEN and SYDVKM. The CDR3 loop is CASIRGRGNSYEQYF. The CDR3 nucleotides are TGTGCCAGCATCCGAGGAAGGGGCAACTCCTACGAGCAGTACTTC.

This clone was detected once. This sequence joins TRBV7-9 and TRBJ1-1, with 7 nucleotides matching TRBD1. This CDR3 comprises 15 residues. Unmatched junction bases numbered 7, after V lost 5 bases and J lost 1 base. Germline V CDR1 and CDR2: SEHNR, FQNEAQ (reference sequence). In nucleotides, the CDR3 is TGTGCCAGCAGCCTTAAGGGGGCCCAGAACACTGAAGCTTTCTTT. Translating it yields CASSLKGAQNTEAFF.

The rearrangement links TRBV4-1 to TRBJ2-3; D remains unclear. This CDR3 spans 13 amino acids. Germline loops: CDR1 MGHRA, CDR2 YSYEKL. Trimming left V 0 bases short and J 9 bases short, with 10 bases between. The CDR3 sequence is CASSQDPVKTQYF. In nucleotides, the CDR3 is TGCGCCAGCAGCCAAGATCCAGTCAAGACGCAGTATTTT.

The V gene is TRBV25-1, the J gene TRBJ2-3, with 9 bases identical to TRBD1. CDR1 MGHDK and CDR2 SYGVNS come from the germline V gene. V gave up 1 base and J gave up 4 bases; unmatched junction bases: 3. The CDR3 covers 15 residues. Written as DNA, the CDR3 is TGTGCCAGCAGTGAATCGGGACAGGGATCAGATACGCAGTATTTT. Encoded protein: CASSESGQGSDTQYF.

The chain links TRBV7-3 to TRBJ2-7; a possible D gene is TRBD1 (6 bases). V was shortened by 2 bases and J by 2 bases, with 7 bases between the two germline ends. The CDR3 is 13 amino acids. In germline, CDR1 is SGHTA, CDR2 FQGTGA. The CDR3 sequence: CASSLGGTYEQYF. DNA for the CDR3: TGTGCCAGCAGCTTAGGGGGCACCTACGAGCAGTACTTC.

V usage is TRBV28 and J usage is TRBJ2-7; D unclear. The CDR3 sequence is 13 residues long. Between the trimmed V and J ends, which lost 7 bases and 6 bases, there was a span of 16 bases. Germline V lookup: CDR1 MDHEN, CDR2 SYDVKM. In DNA form, the CDR3 reads TGTGCCAGCATGGGCCAAAGATTGGCCGAGCAGTACTTC. It translates to CASMGQRLAEQYF.

This clone was found once. The chain uses TRBV6-1 and TRBJ1-1, with 8 bases fitting TRBD1. After removal of 4 bases from V and 0 bases from J, the junction contained 7 bases not matched to a gene. The CDR3 sequence is 16 residues long. Germline-derived CDR1 and CDR2 are MNHNS and SASEGT. The CDR3 here is CASSGQGPDLNTEAFF. For the CDR3, the DNA is TGTGCCAGCAGTGGACAGGGGCCAGACTTGAACACTGAAGCTTTCTTT.

The J gene is TRBJ2-2, the V gene TRBV5-1; 7 bases fit TRBD1. There are 16 residues in the CDR3. Trimming at V came to 8 bases and at J to 1 base, leaving 11 bases not matched to a gene. The germline CDR1 and CDR2 sequences are SGHRS and YFSETQ. CDR3 in amino acids: CASNSDRIKNTGELFF. Written as DNA, the CDR3 is TGCGCCAGTAATTCGGACAGGATAAAGAACACCGGGGAGCTGTTTTTT.

The rearrangement links TRBV3-1 (or the pseudogene TRBV3-2) to TRBJ1-1; 8 bases agree with TRBD1. The CDR3 consists of 14 residues. After removal of 6 bases from V and 5 bases from J, the junction contained 8 bases not matched to a gene. Germline loops: CDR1 LGHDT, CDR2 YNNKEL (reference sequence). The CDR3 loop reads CASSHTGGETEAFF. CDR3 sequence (DNA): TGTGCCAGCAGTCATACAGGGGGAGAAACTGAAGCTTTCTTT.

CDR3 in amino acids: CASTNGLREENCYNEQFF. CDR3 bases: TGTGCCAGCACCAACGGCCTGCGGGAGGAGAATTGCTACAATGAGCAGTTCTTC. V gene TRBV21-1 combines with J gene TRBJ2-1; no DNA check was done on the table's D call, TRBD2. TRBV21-1 is a listed pseudogene. The CDR3 is made up of 18 amino acids.

The chain combines TRBV11-2 with TRBJ2-7; D is possibly TRBD2 (7 bases). This CDR3 has 15 residues. Germline V gene lookup returns CDR1 SGHAT and CDR2 FQNNGV. Trimming stripped 4 bases from V and 2 bases from J, with 15 bases between. The CDR3 bases are TGTGCCAGCAGCTCCTTACGCGGGGGCCCCTACGAGCAGTACTTC. This sequence encodes CASSSLRGGPYEQYF.

V and J are TRBV27 and TRBJ2-2; the match to TRBD2 covers 7 bases. Germline V gene lookup returns CDR1 MNHEY and CDR2 SMNVEV (reference sequence). V was pared by 0 bases and J by 3 bases, with 4 bases of the junction left unmatched. The CDR3 covers 16 residues. CDR3 DNA: TGTGCCAGCAGTTTATCTCAGCGGGGCCACACCGGGGAGCTGTTTTTT. Its protein product is CASSLSQRGHTGELFF.

The CDR3 protein is CASSLMTGPTDTQYF. The CDR3 DNA sequence: TGTGCCAGCAGCTTAATGACAGGGCCCACAGATACGCAGTATTTT. The chain employs TRBV7-2 and TRBJ2-3; 7 bases line up with TRBD1. Germline loops: CDR1 SGHTA, CDR2 FQGNSA. The CDR3 covers 15 residues. Losses at the gene ends were 2 bases for V and 2 bases for J; bases not matched to a gene: 4.